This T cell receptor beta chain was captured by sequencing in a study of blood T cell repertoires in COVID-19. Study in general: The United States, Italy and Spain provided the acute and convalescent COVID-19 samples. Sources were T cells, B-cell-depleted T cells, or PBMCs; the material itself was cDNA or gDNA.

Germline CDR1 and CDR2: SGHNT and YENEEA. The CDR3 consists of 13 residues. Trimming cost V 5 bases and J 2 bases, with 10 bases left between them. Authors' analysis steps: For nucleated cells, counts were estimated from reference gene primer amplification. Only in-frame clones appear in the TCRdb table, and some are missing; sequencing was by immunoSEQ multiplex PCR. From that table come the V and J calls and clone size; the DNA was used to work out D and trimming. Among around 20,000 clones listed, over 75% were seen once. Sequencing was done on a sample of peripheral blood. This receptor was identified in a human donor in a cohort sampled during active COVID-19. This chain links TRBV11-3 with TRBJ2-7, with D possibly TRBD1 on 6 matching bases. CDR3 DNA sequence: TGTGCCAGCAGCCCGGCAGGGGCCTACGAGCAGTACTTC. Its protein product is CASSPAGAYEQYF.